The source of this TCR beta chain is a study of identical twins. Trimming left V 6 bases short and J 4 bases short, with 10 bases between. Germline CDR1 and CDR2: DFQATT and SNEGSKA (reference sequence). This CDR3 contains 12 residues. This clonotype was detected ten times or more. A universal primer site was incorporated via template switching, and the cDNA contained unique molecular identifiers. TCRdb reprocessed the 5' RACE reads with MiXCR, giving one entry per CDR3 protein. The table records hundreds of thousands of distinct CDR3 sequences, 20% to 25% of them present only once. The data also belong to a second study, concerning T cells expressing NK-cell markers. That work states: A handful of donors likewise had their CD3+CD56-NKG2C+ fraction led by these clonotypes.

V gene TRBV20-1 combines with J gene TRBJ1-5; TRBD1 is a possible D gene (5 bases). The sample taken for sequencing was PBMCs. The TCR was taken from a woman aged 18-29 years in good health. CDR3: CSAGRGNQPQHF. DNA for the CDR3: TGCAGTGCCGGTCGGGGGAATCAGCCCCAGCATTTT.